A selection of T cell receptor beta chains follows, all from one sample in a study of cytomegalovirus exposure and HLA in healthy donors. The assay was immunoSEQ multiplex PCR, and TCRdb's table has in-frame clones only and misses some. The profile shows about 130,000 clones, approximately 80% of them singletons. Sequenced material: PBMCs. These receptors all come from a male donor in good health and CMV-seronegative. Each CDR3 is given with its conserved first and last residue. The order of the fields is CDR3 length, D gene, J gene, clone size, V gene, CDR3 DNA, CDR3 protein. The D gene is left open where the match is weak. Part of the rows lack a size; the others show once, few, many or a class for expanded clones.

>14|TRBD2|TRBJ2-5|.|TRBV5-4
TGTGCCAGCAGCTCGACTAGCGAGCAAGAGACCCAGTACTTC
CASSSTSEQETQYF
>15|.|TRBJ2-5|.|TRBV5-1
TGCGCCAGCACCCACCAAGTGGGGGCCCAGGAGACCCAGTACTTC
CASTHQVGAQETQYF
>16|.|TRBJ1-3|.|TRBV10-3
TGTGCCATCAGTCCTCTAGACCGTCTAGCGGGAAACACCATATATTTT
CAISPLDRLAGNTIYF
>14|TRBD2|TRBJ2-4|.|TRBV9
TGTGCCAGCAGCGCCGGTGGGGGGGGTAACATTCAGTACTTC
CASSAGGGGNIQYF
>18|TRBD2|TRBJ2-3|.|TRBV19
TGTGCCAGTAGTGAGACTAGCGGGAGGACCTTTAGCACAGATACGCAGTATTTT
CASSETSGRTFSTDTQYF
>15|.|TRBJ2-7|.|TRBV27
TGTGCCAGCAGATCCGTAGCAGGGCGGAGCTACGAGCAGTACTTC
CASRSVAGRSYEQYF
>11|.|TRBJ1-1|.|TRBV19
TGTGCCAGTCAGCTTTCGGGGGAAGCTTTCTTT
CASQLSGEAFF
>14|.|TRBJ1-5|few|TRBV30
TGTGCCTGGAGTGTGTTTGGGGGCAGCCAGCCCCAGCATTTT
CAWSVFGGSQPQHF
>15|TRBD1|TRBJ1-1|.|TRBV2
TGTGCCAGCAGCCACAGGGGCCTCATGAACACTGAAGCTTTCTTT
CASSHRGLMNTEAFF
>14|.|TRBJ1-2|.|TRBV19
TGTGCCACCGCTCCGACAGCCACTACCTATGGCTACACCTTC
CATAPTATTYGYTF
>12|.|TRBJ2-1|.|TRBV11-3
TGTGCCAGCAATAGCGACGACAATGAGCAGTTCTTC
CASNSDDNEQFF